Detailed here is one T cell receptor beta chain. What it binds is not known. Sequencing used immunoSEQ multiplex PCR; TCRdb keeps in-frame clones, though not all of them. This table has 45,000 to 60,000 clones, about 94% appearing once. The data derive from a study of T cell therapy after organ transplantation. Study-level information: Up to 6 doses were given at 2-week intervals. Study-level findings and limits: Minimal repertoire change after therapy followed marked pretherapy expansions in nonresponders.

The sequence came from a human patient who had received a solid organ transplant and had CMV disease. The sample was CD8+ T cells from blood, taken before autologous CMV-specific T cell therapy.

CDR3 DNA sequence: TGTGCCACCAGCAGACGTGGACAGGGGCAGTACGAGCAGTACTTC. Protein: CATSRRGQGQYEQYF. The chain links TRBV15 to TRBJ2-7; 9 nucleotides line up with TRBD1. J gave up 4 bases and V 2 bases, and 6 bases lay outside the gene matches. The CDR3 length is 15 residues. The germline V gene has CDR1 LNHNV and CDR2 YYDKDF (reference sequence).